This T cell receptor beta chain emerged from a study of T cell repertoires in cytomegalovirus infection. Study findings and constraints: In two of eight donors, the top clonotype was HLA-C-restricted CMV-specific. There were carriers of CMV plus the relevant HLA, and cumulative public TCR beta family frequency identified them.

Concerning this clonotype: The antigen is unknown.

V lost 4 bases and J lost 4, with 14 bases in between. This CDR3 has 14 residues. The germline CDR1 and CDR2 sequences are MDHEN and SYDVKM. Each CDR3 protein is one row after TCRdb ran MiXCR on the reads. The sample has 350,000 to 550,000 distinct CDR3 sequences; roughly a third are singletons. The chain carries TRBV28 and TRBJ2-7, with D perhaps TRBD1 (5 bases). What was sequenced was PBMCs. The TCR comes from a human donor in good health (CMV status not recorded). Some clones in this sample may be carry-over from other donors' samples. CDR3 coding DNA: TGTGCCAGCAGTTCCTGGACAAGAGCTTACGAGCAGTACTTC. Encoded protein: CASSSWTRAYEQYF.